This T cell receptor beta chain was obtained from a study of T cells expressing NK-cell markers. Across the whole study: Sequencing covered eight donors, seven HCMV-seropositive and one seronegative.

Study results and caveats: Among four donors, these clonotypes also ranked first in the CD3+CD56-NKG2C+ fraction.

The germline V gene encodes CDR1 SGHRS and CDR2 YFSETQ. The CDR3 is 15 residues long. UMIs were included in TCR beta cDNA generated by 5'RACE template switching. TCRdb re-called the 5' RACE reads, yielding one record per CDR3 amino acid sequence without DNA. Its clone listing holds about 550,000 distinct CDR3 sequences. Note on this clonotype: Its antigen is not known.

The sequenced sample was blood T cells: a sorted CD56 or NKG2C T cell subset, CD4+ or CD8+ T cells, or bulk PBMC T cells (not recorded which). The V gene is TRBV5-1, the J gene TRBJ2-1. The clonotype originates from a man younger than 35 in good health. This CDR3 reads CASSFGPGPNNEQFF.